This T cell receptor beta chain comes out of a study of blood T cell repertoires in COVID-19. Original handling: Cell counts per sample came from amplifying reference gene primers. Repertoires were generated with immunoSEQ multiplex PCR, while TCRdb's copy carries only in-frame clones and drops some. V and J calls and clone size are as listed in that table; D and trimming were resolved from the DNA. This table has approximately 280,000 clones, 75% to 90% appearing once. Residents of 24 US areas, aged about 18 to 95 years, made up the participants. Cohort 3 donors were reported recovered after two negative PCRs, clearance, or symptom resolution. The CDR3 loop spans 14 amino acids. The ends were cut back, 3 bases at V and 0 bases at J, with 8 bases in the middle. CDR1 is LNHDA, CDR2 SQIVND, per germline (reference sequence).

The gene calls are TRBV19 and TRBJ1-1; D is unclear. Sequencing was carried out using PBMCs or T cells enriched from blood (not recorded which). The origin of this receptor is a woman between 50 and 59 years old who had recovered from COVID-19. This CDR3 is CASSIGILNTEAFF. DNA of the CDR3: TGTGCCAGTAGTATCGGGATTTTGAACACTGAAGCTTTCTTT. Together with reference TRBV19 and TRBJ1-1, the CDR3 gives the full variable domain: DGGITQSPKYLFRKEGQNVTLSCEQNLNHDAMYWYRQDPGQGLRLIYYSQIVNDFQKGDIAEGYSVSREKKESFPLTVTSAQKNPTAFYLCASSIGILNTEAFFGQGTRLTVV.